The 9 T cell receptor beta chains given below trace back to one sample, sequenced in a study of shared clonotypes between healthy human individuals. Sequenced by immunoSEQ multiplex PCR; TCRdb stores in-frame clones only, minus some. Of 950,000 to 1,100,000 clones listed, under 80% are singletons. Sequenced sample: memory CD4+ T cells sorted from blood. The subset denotes: CD45RA-negative fraction. These receptor sequences come from a young man in good health.

This sequence joins TRBV28 and TRBJ2-7; tentatively, D is TRBD1 (6 bases). The CDR3 extends over 15 amino acids. V shed 2 bases and J shed 3 bases, with 14 bases lying between them. CDR1 and CDR2 from the germline V gene are MDHEN and SYDVKM. CDR3 nucleotide sequence: TGTGCCAGCAGTTTAGAGGCAGGGGATGTCTACGAGCAGTACTTC. This gives the protein CASSLEAGDVYEQYF.

This clone was seen ten or more times. The chain recombines TRBV5-1 with TRBJ1-1, with no clear D. From germline, CDR1 is SGHRS and CDR2 YFSETQ. The CDR3 totals 10 residues. Trimming removed 5 bases at V and 5 bases at J, with 4 bases between. The CDR3 nucleotides read TGCGCCAGCAGGGGGACTGAAGCTTTCTTT. It encodes CASRGTEAFF.

This chain uses TRBV21-1 with TRBJ2-3; TRBD1 is taken as the D call from the table, unchecked against the DNA. TRBV21-1 constitutes a pseudogene. This CDR3 comprises 14 residues. CDR3 region: CADRQGPFTDTQYF. The CDR3 nucleotides are TGTGCTGACAGACAGGGGCCTTTCACAGATACGCAGTATTTT.

This clone was observed once. The V call is TRBV4-1, the J call TRBJ2-3; D possibly matches TRBD1 or TRBD2 (5 bases each). V was shortened by 0 bases and J by 6 bases, with 19 bases between the two germline ends. The CDR3 loop spans 17 amino acids. Germline assignment: CDR1 MGHRA and CDR2 YSYEKL. The CDR3 reads CASSQDVTGASPDTQYF. The CDR3 nucleotides read TGCGCCAGCAGCCAAGATGTTACCGGGGCGTCACCTGATACGCAGTATTTT.

J is TRBJ2-1 and V is TRBV29-1; the match to TRBD2 covers 7 bases. J was trimmed by 1 base and V by 3 bases; bases with no gene match: 3. The germline V gene encodes CDR1 SQVTM and CDR2 ANQGSEA. The CDR3 has 14 residues. The CDR3 DNA sequence: TGCAGCGTTGATTGGGGGGGATCCTACAATGAGCAGTTCTTC. Protein product: CSVDWGGSYNEQFF.

V gene TRBV18 combines with J gene TRBJ1-6; D might be TRBD1 (5 bases). From germline, CDR1 is KGHSH and CDR2 LQKENI. The CDR3 loop spans 14 amino acids. Between the trimmed V and J ends, which lost 4 bases and 9 bases, there was a span of 13 bases. The CDR3 nucleotides read TGTGCCAGCTCACTCCCAGGGCATGGTTCACCCCTCCACTTT. It translates to CASSLPGHGSPLHF.

CDR3 in amino acids: CAVTGPSEKLFF. DNA for the CDR3: TGTGCAGTGACGGGCCCCAGTGAAAAACTGTTTTTT. The V and J genes are TRBV30 and TRBJ1-4, with D unclear. Germline V gene lookup returns CDR1 GTSNPN and CDR2 SVGIG (reference sequence). There are 12 residues in the CDR3.

This clone was seen only a few times. Other DNA sequences in this sample translate to the same CDR3. V usage is TRBV11-2 and J usage is TRBJ2-2, with D uncertain. With 5 bases removed from V and 3 bases from J, the gap between germline ends came to 1 base. The CDR3 sequence is 11 residues long. Germline-derived CDR1 and CDR2 are SGHAT and FQNNGV. The CDR3 nucleotides read TGTGCCAGCAGCCACACCGGGGAGCTGTTTTTT. This codes for CASSHTGELFF.

The chain couples TRBV5-4 to TRBJ2-1; D ambiguous. The length of the CDR3 is 17 residues. V lost 4 bases and J 6 bases, leaving 23 bases between the germline ends. Germline V gene data show CDR1 as SGHNT and CDR2 as YYREEE (reference sequence). CDR3 nucleotides: TGTGCCAGCAGCCCTGCCCTCGCGCTGGCTGGGTCCAATGAGCAGTTCTTC. Amino acids: CASSPALALAGSNEQFF.